This T cell receptor beta chain came from a study of Ad26.COV2.S vaccination and SARS-CoV-2 variants. For the study at large: Into the muscle, Ad26.COV2.S was dosed once or twice, 56 days apart. Broader study findings: TCR breadth and depth estimates may have understated total T cell responses. Comparability of non-spike TCR breadth was observed across vaccine and placebo recipients.

In germline, CDR1 is ENHRY, CDR2 SYGVKD. This CDR3 is built from 13 residues. After removal of 4 bases from V and 3 bases from J, the junction contained 0 bases not matched to a gene. Documented treatment: 15 to 20 received Ad26.COV2.S at low or high dose, single or two shots; 5 received placebo; per-sample allocation not given. Repertoires come from day 63 after the first vaccine or placebo injection. An Ad26 vector expressing Wuhan-strain SARS-CoV-2 spike constituted the vaccine. To note about this clone: Its antigen is undetermined.

Sequencing was performed with immunoSEQ multiplex PCR; in TCRdb, only in-frame clones are kept and a portion is missing. The table has over 350,000 clones, 75% to 90% seen once. Source: peripheral blood, taken in a trial of Ad26.COV2.S vaccine versus placebo. The sequence derives from a person between 18 and 59 years old who received the Ad26.COV2.S COVID-19 vaccine or a placebo. The gene calls are TRBV10-3 and TRBJ2-1; 7 bases map to TRBD1. CDR3 DNA sequence: TGTGCCATCAGTGGACAGGGCTACAATGAGCAGTTCTTC. This translates into CAISGQGYNEQFF.